The 10 T cell receptor beta chains reported below all come from one sample, sequenced in a study of T cells in women clearing cervical HPV infection. Assay: immunoSEQ multiplex PCR; the TCRdb copy retains only in-frame clones and omits some. The listing records about 39,000 clones. The sample taken for sequencing was blood buffy coat. The receptors were gathered from a woman between 18 and 70 years old with a cervical HPV16 infection that either progressed to CIN3+ or cleared (not recorded which).

CDR3 DNA (partial): TGTGCCAGCAGCCCTCACCCGGGGGGAGGC. Translation gives CASSPHPGGG. The complete CDR3 sequence is CASSPHPGGGYTF. The gene calls are TRBV7-7 and TRBJ1-2; D may be TRBD1 (5 bases). The read ends 3 residues early relative to the CDR3; the germline J gene fills the gap. The CDR3 has 13 residues. The germline V gene encodes CDR1 SSHAT and CDR2 FNYEAQ (reference sequence).

Points on this clone: At one end, the junction sequence differs from germline, possibly due to a read error. The read terminates 3 residues ahead of where the CDR3 ends, so the germline J gene completes it. This sample also contains other DNA sequences that code for the same CDR3. The chain uses TRBV7-2 and TRBJ1-2, with a possible D match to TRBD1 (6 bases). CDR3 length: 14 amino acids. Per germline, CDR1 SGHTA and CDR2 FQGNSA. The CDR3 reads CASSLFGQPYGYTF. CDR3 bases read: TGTGCCAGCAGCTTATTTGGACAGCCCTATGGA.

Turning to this clone: With the read ending 3 residues before the CDR3 end, the germline J gene is used to fill in that end. The chain has TRBV2 and TRBJ1-2; 8 bases map to TRBD1. The CDR3 has 17 residues. From germline, CDR1 is SNHLY and CDR2 FYNNEI. The junction had 17 bases not matched to a gene; V was cut back by 6 bases and J by 5 bases. CDR3 DNA (partial): TGTGCCAGCAGGAACTCTCTACGGACAGGGAGGGGGTATGGC. Its protein is CASRNSLRTGRGYG. The entire CDR3 reads CASRNSLRTGRGYGYTF. Full variable domain (missing parts from reference TRBV2 and TRBJ1-2): EPEVTQTPSHQVTQMGQEVILRCVPISNHLYFYWYRQILGQKVEFLVSFYNNEISEKSEIFDDQFSVERPDGSNFTLKIRSTKLEDSAMYFCASRNSLRTGRGYGYTFGSGTRLTVV.

As regards this clone: The read finishes 3 residues shy of the CDR3 end, and the germline J gene is used to complete it. The chain couples TRBV7-3 to TRBJ1-1; 7 bases are a match to TRBD1. Germline values: CDR1 SGHTA, CDR2 FQGTGA. CDR3 size: 17 residues. The ends lost 6 bases at V and 1 base at J; junction bases unmatched: 14. CDR3 in amino acids: CASSPTNLRDRNTEAFF. The CDR3 DNA, read in part, is TGTGCCAGCAGTCCCACAAACCTCCGGGACAGGAACACTGAA.

Judged by frequency, this clone is large. Distinct nucleotide sequences in the sample also encode this CDR3. Partial CDR3 DNA: TGCGCCAGCAGCTTGGTAGGGGGATATGAAAAA. It encodes CASSLVGGYEK. The whole CDR3 is CASSLVGGYEKLFF. The gene calls are TRBV5-1 and TRBJ1-4, with D perhaps matching TRBD1 (6 bases). The CDR3 end lies 3 residues beyond the end of the read and is filled in from the germline J gene. CDR3 size: 14 residues. Germline loops: CDR1 SGHRS, CDR2 YFSETQ. V lost 0 bases to trimming and J lost 6 bases, with 9 bases between them.

On this clone: Read data end 3 residues before the CDR3 end; the end is taken from the germline J gene. V usage is TRBV7-6 and J usage is TRBJ1-1; TRBD1 might be the D (6 bases). Germline loops: CDR1 SGHVS, CDR2 FNYEAQ. The CDR3 is made up of 17 amino acids. This CDR3 reads CASSLVLGLGQQETAFF. CDR3 DNA, as far as it was read: TGTGCCAGCAGCTTAGTTCTTGGGCTCGGACAGCAAGAGACA.

On this clone: Relative to the germline gene, one junction end is altered; a read error may explain this. The sequenced fragment ends 3 residues before the CDR3 boundary, so the rest is inferred from the germline J gene. V is TRBV19 and J is TRBJ2-3, with D unresolved. Germline CDR1 and CDR2: LNHDA and SQIVND (reference sequence). The CDR3 contains 13 residues. Here the CDR3 reads CPSSTTHRETQYF. CDR3 bases read: TGTCCCAGTAGTACGACTCATCGAGAGACG. Full variable domain (outside the CDR3, taken from reference TRBV19 and TRBJ2-3): DGGITQSPKYLFRKEGQNVTLSCEQNLNHDAMYWYRQDPGQGLRLIYYSQIVNDFQKGDIAEGYSVSREKKESFPLTVTSAQKNPTAFYLCPSSTTHRETQYFGPGTRLTVL.

Concerning this clone: The read finishes 3 residues shy of the CDR3 end, and the germline J gene is used to complete it. The gene calls are TRBV19 and TRBJ1-2; 9 bases line up with TRBD1. The length of the CDR3 is 13 residues. The germline V gene encodes CDR1 LNHDA and CDR2 SQIVND (reference sequence). This CDR3 is CASGQGMQYDYTF. Partial CDR3 DNA: TGTGCCAGTGGACAGGGGATGCAATACGAC.

Note on this clone: The read comes to an end 3 residues before the CDR3 does, leaving the germline J gene to fill in the end. V gene TRBV19 combines with J gene TRBJ2-1, with 11 bases lining up with TRBD2. CDR3 length: 15 amino acids. Germline trimming cut 6 bases from V and 8 bases from J; bases unmatched to any gene: 9. The germline gives CDR1 LNHDA, CDR2 SQIVND (reference sequence). CDR3 bases read: TGTGCCAGTAGCCAACTAGCGGGAGACGGGGATGAG. Residues: CASSQLAGDGDE. The whole CDR3 protein is CASSQLAGDGDEQFF.

On this clone: Read sequence stops 3 residues before the CDR3 end, and the germline J gene provides the missing end. The chain couples TRBV7-9 to TRBJ2-5; D ambiguous. The ends were cut back, 3 bases at V and 5 bases at J, with 7 bases in the middle. Germline V gene lookup returns CDR1 SEHNR and CDR2 FQNEAQ (reference sequence). CDR3 length: 12 residues. The CDR3 bases that were read are TGTGCCAGCAGCTTTAGTTTTGAGACC. It encodes CASSFSFET. The entire CDR3 is CASSFSFETQYF. Looking up the rest from reference TRBV7-9 and TRBJ2-5 gives the full variable domain: DTGVSQNPRHKITKRGQNVTFRCDPISEHNRLYWYRQTLGQGPEFLTYFQNEAQLEKSRLLSDRFSAERPKGSFSTLEIQRTEQGDSAMYLCASSFSFETQYFGPGTRLLVL.